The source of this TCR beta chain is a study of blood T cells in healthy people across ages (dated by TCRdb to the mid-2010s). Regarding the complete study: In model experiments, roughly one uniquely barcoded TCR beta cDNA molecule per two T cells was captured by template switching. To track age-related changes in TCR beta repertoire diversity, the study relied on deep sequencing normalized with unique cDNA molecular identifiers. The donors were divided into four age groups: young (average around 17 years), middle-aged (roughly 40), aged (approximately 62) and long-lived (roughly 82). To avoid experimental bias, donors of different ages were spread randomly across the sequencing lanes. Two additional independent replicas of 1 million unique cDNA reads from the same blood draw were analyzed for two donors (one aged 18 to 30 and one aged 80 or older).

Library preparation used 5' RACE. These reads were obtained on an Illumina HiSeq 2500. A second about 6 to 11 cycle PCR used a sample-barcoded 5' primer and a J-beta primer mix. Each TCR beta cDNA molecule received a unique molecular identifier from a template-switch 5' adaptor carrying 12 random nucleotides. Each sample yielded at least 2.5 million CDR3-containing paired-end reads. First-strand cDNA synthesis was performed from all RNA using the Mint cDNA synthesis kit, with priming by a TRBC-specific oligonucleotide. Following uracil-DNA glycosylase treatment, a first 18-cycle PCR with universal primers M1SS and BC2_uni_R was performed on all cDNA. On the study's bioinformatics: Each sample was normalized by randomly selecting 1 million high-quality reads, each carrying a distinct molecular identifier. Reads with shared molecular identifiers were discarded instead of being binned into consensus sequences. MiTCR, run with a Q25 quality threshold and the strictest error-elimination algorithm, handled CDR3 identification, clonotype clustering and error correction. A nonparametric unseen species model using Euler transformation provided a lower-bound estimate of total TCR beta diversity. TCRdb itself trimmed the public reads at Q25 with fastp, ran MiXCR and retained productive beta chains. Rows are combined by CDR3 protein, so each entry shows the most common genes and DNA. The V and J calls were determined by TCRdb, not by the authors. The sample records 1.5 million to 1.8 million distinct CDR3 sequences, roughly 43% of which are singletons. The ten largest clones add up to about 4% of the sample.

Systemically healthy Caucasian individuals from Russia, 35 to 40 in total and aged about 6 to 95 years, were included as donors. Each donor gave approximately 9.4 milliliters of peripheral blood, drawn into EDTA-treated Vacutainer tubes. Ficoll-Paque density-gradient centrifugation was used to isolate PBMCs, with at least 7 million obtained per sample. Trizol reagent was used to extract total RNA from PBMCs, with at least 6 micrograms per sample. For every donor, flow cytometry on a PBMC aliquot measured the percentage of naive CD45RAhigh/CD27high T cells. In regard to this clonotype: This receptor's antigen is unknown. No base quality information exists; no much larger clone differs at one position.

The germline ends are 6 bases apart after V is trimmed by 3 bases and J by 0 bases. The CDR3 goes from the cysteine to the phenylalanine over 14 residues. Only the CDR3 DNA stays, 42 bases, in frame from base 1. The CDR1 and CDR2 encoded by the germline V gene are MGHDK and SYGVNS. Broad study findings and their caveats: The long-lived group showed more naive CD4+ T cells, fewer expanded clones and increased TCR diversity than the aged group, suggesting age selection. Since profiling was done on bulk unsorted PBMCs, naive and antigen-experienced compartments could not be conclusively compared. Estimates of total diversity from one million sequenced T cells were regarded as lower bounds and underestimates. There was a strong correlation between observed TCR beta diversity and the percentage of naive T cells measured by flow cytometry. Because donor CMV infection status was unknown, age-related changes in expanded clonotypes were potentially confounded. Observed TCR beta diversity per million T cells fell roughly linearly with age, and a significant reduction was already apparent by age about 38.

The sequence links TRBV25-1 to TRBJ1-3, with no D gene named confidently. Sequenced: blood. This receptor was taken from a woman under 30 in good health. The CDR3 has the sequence CASSDSHSGNTIYF. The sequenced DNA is TGTGCCAGCAGTGATTCTCACTCTGGAAACACCATATATTTT.